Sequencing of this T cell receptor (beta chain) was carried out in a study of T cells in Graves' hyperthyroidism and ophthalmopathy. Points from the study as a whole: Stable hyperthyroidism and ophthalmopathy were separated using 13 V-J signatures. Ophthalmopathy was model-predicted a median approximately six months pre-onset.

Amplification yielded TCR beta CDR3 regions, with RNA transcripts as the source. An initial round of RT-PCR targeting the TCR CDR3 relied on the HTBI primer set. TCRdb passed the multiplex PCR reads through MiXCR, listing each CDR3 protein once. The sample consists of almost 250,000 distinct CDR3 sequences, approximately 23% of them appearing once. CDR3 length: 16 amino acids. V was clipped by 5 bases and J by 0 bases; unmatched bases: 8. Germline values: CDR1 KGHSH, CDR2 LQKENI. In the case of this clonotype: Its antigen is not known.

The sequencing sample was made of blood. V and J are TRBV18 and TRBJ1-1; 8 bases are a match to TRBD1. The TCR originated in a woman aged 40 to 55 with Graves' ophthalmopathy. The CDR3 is CASSTRQGKVNTEAFF. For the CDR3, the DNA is TGTGCCAGCTCAACTCGACAGGGGAAAGTGAACACTGAAGCTTTCTTT.